The 22 T cell receptor beta chains below were found in one sample sequenced in a study of control samples from healthy donors and cancer patients. Using immunoSEQ multiplex PCR, the repertoire was profiled, and TCRdb retains in-frame clones only, with some absent. The sample includes roughly 120,000 clones, roughly 90% of them seen just once. Sequencing used blood. These receptors all come from a man aged 45-60 years in good health.

The V gene is TRBV7-6, the J gene TRBJ2-7, with TRBD2 identical over 8 bases. The CDR3 consists of 15 residues. Trimming removed 1 base from V and 4 bases from J; junction bases left unmatched: 6. Germline CDR1 reads SGHVS; CDR2 reads FNYEAQ. CDR3 sequence reads: CASSLESGGIYEQYF. As DNA, the CDR3 is TGTGCCAGCAGCTTAGAGAGCGGGGGAATTTACGAGCAGTACTTC.

The chain has TRBV15 and TRBJ2-3, with D possibly being TRBD1 or TRBD2 (5 bases each). Germline-derived CDR1 and CDR2 are LNHNV and YYDKDF (reference sequence). The CDR3 has 16 amino acids. V lost 2 bases, J lost 1 base, and 13 bases lay in between. In nucleotides, the CDR3 is TGTGCCACCAGCAGATGGGGACGGGGCCGCACAGATACGCAGTATTTT. Translating it yields CATSRWGRGRTDTQYF.

The CDR3 sequence is CASSIGSTEAFF. The CDR3 region has the DNA TGCGCCAGCAGCATCGGGAGCACTGAAGCTTTCTTT. The V and J genes are TRBV5-1 and TRBJ1-1; D not resolved. Trimming stripped 4 bases from V and 4 bases from J, with 8 bases between. The CDR3 is made up of 12 amino acids. Germline CDR1 and CDR2: SGHRS and YFSETQ.

This sequence joins TRBV5-1 and TRBJ2-3; D perhaps matches TRBD1 (5 bases). The CDR3 contains 15 residues. Germline CDR1 is SGHRS and CDR2 is YFSETQ. Trimming took off 5 bases at V and 0 bases at J, with 13 bases between the two ends. The CDR3: CASRPTASSTDTQYF. CDR3 sequence (DNA): TGCGCCAGCAGACCGACAGCTTCTAGCACAGATACGCAGTATTTT.

The chain couples TRBV5-1 to TRBJ2-3, with TRBD2 matching 7 bases. The CDR3 contains 13 residues. CDR1 is SGHRS, CDR2 YFSETQ, per germline. V dropped 4 bases and J dropped 8; count of bases not matched to a gene: 7. DNA of the CDR3: TGCGCCAGCAGCGGCGGGGGTAGATCTACGCAGTATTTT. Translated, it gives CASSGGGRSTQYF.

The V gene is TRBV4-3, the J gene TRBJ2-1; D ambiguous. This CDR3 contains 12 residues. Germline lookup yields CDR1 LGHNA and CDR2 YSLEER. V dropped 0 bases and J dropped 7 bases, with 4 bases sitting between them. The CDR3 DNA reads TGCGCCAGCAGCCAAGATAATAATGAGCAGTTCTTC. The encoded protein is CASSQDNNEQFF.

The CDR3 region is CASSPWTAKNIQYF. The CDR3 DNA sequence: TGTGCCAGCAGCCCTTGGACGGCCAAAAACATTCAGTACTTC. The chain recombines TRBV6-2 or TRBV6-3 with TRBJ2-4, with unresolved D. The V gene's germline CDR1 is MNHEY and CDR2 SVGEGT. The V end lost 6 bases, the J end lost 1 base, and 10 bases lay between the germline ends. CDR3 length: 14 amino acids.

For the CDR3, the DNA is TGTGCCAGTAGTGCAAACCGGGACAATGAAAAACTGTTTTTT. This sequence encodes CASSANRDNEKLFF. J is TRBJ1-4 and V is TRBV19, with D possibly matching TRBD1 (5 bases). This CDR3 comprises 14 residues. V was cut by 5 bases and J by 5 bases, with 12 bases left in between. Germline V gives CDR1 LNHDA, CDR2 SQIVND (reference sequence).

The count of this clone is one. V usage is TRBV7-2 and J usage is TRBJ2-5; D call uncertain. The germline V and J ends were trimmed by 2 bases and 5 bases, with 6 bases remaining between them. The CDR3 is 12 residues long. The V gene's germline CDR1 is SGHTA and CDR2 FQGNSA. This CDR3 is CASSLSRETQYF. DNA of the CDR3: TGTGCCAGCAGCTTAAGCAGGGAGACCCAGTACTTC.

The rearrangement links TRBV9 to TRBJ1-6, with 8 bases aligning to TRBD1. V was pared by 3 bases and J by 6 bases, with 5 bases of the junction left unmatched. The CDR3 spans 15 residues. Germline V gene sequence: CDR1 SGDLS, CDR2 YYNGEE. The CDR3 sequence is CASSGGQGSNSPLHF. The CDR3 nucleotides are TGTGCCAGCAGCGGAGGACAGGGCAGTAATTCACCCCTCCACTTT.

V and J are TRBV2 and TRBJ2-1; D is ambiguous. The V gene's germline CDR1 is SNHLY and CDR2 FYNNEI. This CDR3 is 15 amino acids long. V lost 4 bases to trimming and J lost 4 bases, with 14 bases between them. CDR3 sequence reads: CASSVGFLIYNEQFF. The CDR3 nucleotides are TGTGCCAGCAGTGTCGGGTTCCTGATTTACAATGAGCAGTTCTTC. The full variable domain, with the rest looked up from reference TRBV2 and TRBJ2-1, is EPEVTQTPSHQVTQMGQEVILRCVPISNHLYFYWYRQILGQKVEFLVSFYNNEISEKSEIFDDQFSVERPDGSNFTLKIRSTKLEDSAMYFCASSVGFLIYNEQFFGPGTRLTVL.

The V call is TRBV5-6, the J call TRBJ2-5; 8 bases are shared with TRBD2. Germline V gene sequence: CDR1 SGHDT, CDR2 YYEEEE. V was pared by 0 bases and J by 5 bases, with 6 bases of the junction left unmatched. CDR3 size: 15 residues. The CDR3 sequence is CASSLDRGGLETQYF. In DNA form, the CDR3 reads TGTGCCAGCAGCTTGGATCGGGGGGGCCTGGAGACCCAGTACTTC.

The rearrangement links TRBV28 to TRBJ2-5; perhaps D is TRBD1 or TRBD2 (5 bases each). V was trimmed by 3 bases and J by 3 bases, leaving 11 bases between them. The germline gives CDR1 MDHEN, CDR2 SYDVKM. The CDR3 runs to 14 residues. The CDR3 spells CASSFLGPEETQYF. In nucleotides, the CDR3 is TGTGCCAGCAGTTTTCTGGGACCGGAAGAGACCCAGTACTTC.

V and J are TRBV7-9 and TRBJ2-2; 8 bases align to TRBD1. This CDR3 contains 15 residues. The germline CDR1 and CDR2 sequences are SEHNR and FQNEAQ (reference sequence). V lost 6 bases, J lost 3 bases, and 6 bases stayed unmatched. In nucleotides, the CDR3 is TGTGCCAGCAGATTGGACAGGGCCGACACCGGGGAGCTGTTTTTT. Translating gives CASRLDRADTGELFF.

The V call is TRBV6-1, the J call TRBJ2-5, with a weak D call TRBD2 (6 bases). The length of the CDR3 is 13 residues. V was cut by 2 bases and J by 9 bases, with 13 bases left in between. Germline CDR1 reads MNHNS; CDR2 reads SASEGT. Here the CDR3 reads CASSENGPGAQYF. As DNA, the CDR3 is TGTGCCAGCAGTGAAAACGGGCCGGGGGCCCAGTACTTC.

The CDR3 region is CASSVMGTEGETQYF. The CDR3 DNA is TGTGCCAGCAGCGTAATGGGGACAGAGGGTGAGACCCAGTACTTC. The rearrangement joins TRBV9 to TRBJ2-5, with 7 nucleotides matching TRBD1. The CDR3 runs 15 residues. Germline V gene data show CDR1 as SGDLS and CDR2 as YYNGEE. With V trimmed by 1 base and J by 5 bases, 8 bases remained unmatched.

The chain employs TRBV29-1 and TRBJ1-1; 8 bases agree with TRBD1. The V gene end was trimmed by 0 bases and the J gene end by 7 bases; junction bases not matched to a gene: 16. The CDR3 runs 17 residues. CDR1 SQVTM and CDR2 ANQGSEA come from the germline V gene. CDR3 region: CSVEEGRLGQEDDEAFF. CDR3 in DNA: TGCAGCGTTGAAGAGGGCCGCCTGGGACAGGAGGACGATGAAGCTTTCTTT.

This clone was observed a handful of times. The J gene is TRBJ1-2, the V gene TRBV29-1; no clear D gene. Germline V gene lookup returns CDR1 SQVTM and CDR2 ANQGSEA. Trimming took off 5 bases at V and 4 bases at J, with 11 bases between the two ends. This CDR3 spans 12 amino acids. CDR3: CSVSTTPYGYTF. For the CDR3, the DNA is TGCAGCGTTTCAACTACCCCCTATGGCTACACCTTC.

This clone was seen once. V usage is TRBV10-3 and J usage is TRBJ1-2; no definite D call. The CDR3 runs 12 residues. The germline V and J ends were trimmed by 0 bases and 4 bases, with 3 bases remaining between them. The germline gives CDR1 ENHRY, CDR2 SYGVKD. The CDR3 nucleotides are TGTGCCATCAGTGAGTCCTCCTATGGCTACACCTTC. It translates to CAISESSYGYTF.

The rearrangement uses TRBV19 and TRBJ1-4, with 9 nucleotides matching TRBD1. The CDR3 is 15 amino acids. With 7 bases clipped from V and 3 bases from J, the junction kept 6 bases outside the gene matches. Germline CDR1 is LNHDA and CDR2 is SQIVND (reference sequence). CDR3 nucleotides: TGTGCCAGTAAAGACAGGGGGAGCGCTAATGAAAAACTGTTTTTT. This gives the protein CASKDRGSANEKLFF.

The J gene is TRBJ1-5, the V gene TRBV7-9, with D possibly matching TRBD1 (5 bases). CDR3 length equals 14 residues. The germline V gene encodes CDR1 SEHNR and CDR2 FQNEAQ (reference sequence). Trimming cost V 0 bases and J 4 bases, with 7 bases left between them. The CDR3 spells CASSLAEGNQPQHF. DNA for the CDR3: TGTGCCAGCAGCTTAGCGGAGGGGAATCAGCCCCAGCATTTT.

This chain connects TRBV6-6 to TRBJ1-1, with D perhaps matching TRBD1 (6 bases). The V end was cut by 2 bases, the J end by 4 bases, with 8 bases between. The CDR3 has 13 amino acids. Germline V gives CDR1 MNHNY, CDR2 SVGAGI (reference sequence). The CDR3 here is CASSYEGVTEAFF. The CDR3 DNA reads TGTGCCAGCAGTTACGAGGGGGTCACTGAAGCTTTCTTT.